The source of this T cell receptor (beta chain) is a study of radiation and T cells in renal cell carcinoma. Study-wide context: Nephrectomy followed 15 Gy stereotactic body radiation by 4 weeks.

The data were produced by immunoSEQ multiplex PCR, yet TCRdb's version contains in-frame clones alone and is incomplete. This table holds approximately 49,000 clones, approximately 80% found once. Regarding time point: blood 2 weeks post-SBRT. Treatment in this sample: 15 Gy SBRT to primary tumor, nephrectomy 4 weeks later. This clone has only one observation. Between the trimmed V and J ends, which lost 4 bases and 4 bases, there was a span of 17 bases. This CDR3 has 15 residues. Germline CDR1 reads SGDLS; CDR2 reads YYNGEE. V gene TRBV9 combines with J gene TRBJ1-2, with TRBD1 as a possible D gene (6 bases). Here the sequenced sample was blood, taken from a patient whose treatment included radiotherapy and nephrectomy. The source is a woman between 65 and 79 years old with renal cell carcinoma. CDR3: CASSPRLEGGYGYTF. The CDR3 DNA is TGTGCCAGCAGCCCCCGCCTTGAGGGGGGCTATGGCTACACCTTC. The variable domain in full, completed from reference TRBV9 and TRBJ1-2, reads DSGVTQTPKHLITATGQRVTLRCSPRSGDLSVYWYQQSLDQGLQFLIQYYNGEERAKGNILERFSAQQFPDLHSELNLSSLELGDSALYFCASSPRLEGGYGYTFGSGTRLTVV.